The 31 T cell receptor beta chains below all came from one sample that was sequenced in a study of T cell responses to AZD1222 COVID-19 vaccine. Clones were sequenced by immunoSEQ multiplex PCR, and TCRdb holds only the in-frame ones, with some missing. The sample consists of roughly 140,000 clones, under 95% of them appearing once. Sequenced material: peripheral blood, taken on day 0 of AZD1222 vaccination. Every receptor here comes from an adult in good health.

The chain employs TRBV5-1 and TRBJ1-4, with 7 bases lining up with TRBD1. The V and J ends lost 4 bases and 10 bases, in that order; junction bases with no gene match: 10. The CDR3 has 14 residues. The V gene's germline CDR1 is SGHRS and CDR2 YFSETQ. CDR3 residues: CASSRQGMSGKLFF. CDR3 in DNA: TGCGCCAGCAGCCGACAGGGAATGTCAGGAAAACTGTTTTTT.

The rearrangement links TRBV12-3 or TRBV12-4 to TRBJ2-5; D call uncertain. The V end was cut by 6 bases, the J end by 7 bases, with 12 bases between. CDR3 length: 12 residues. Written as DNA, the CDR3 is TGTGCCAGCAGCCCAGGTTTGGGGACCCAGTACTTC. This gives the protein CASSPGLGTQYF.

The chain links TRBV4-3 to TRBJ2-7; 7 positions match TRBD1. Germline V gene data show CDR1 as LGHNA and CDR2 as YSLEER. V trimming: 3 bases; J trimming: 4 bases; junction bases outside the gene matches: 3. The CDR3 runs 13 residues. CDR3 residues: CASSHGTAYEQYF. The CDR3 region has the DNA TGCGCCAGCAGCCACGGGACAGCTTACGAGCAGTACTTC.

The chain joins TRBV15 to TRBJ1-5; D is unclear. The V end lost 8 bases, the J end lost 7 bases, and 12 bases lay between the germline ends. This CDR3 region has 12 residues. Germline V CDR1 and CDR2: LNHNV, YYDKDF (reference sequence). The CDR3 region has the DNA TGTGCCACCGGAGCCGCGGGGCAGCCCCAGCATTTT. Translation gives CATGAAGQPQHF.

V gene TRBV2 combines with J gene TRBJ2-7, with D perhaps TRBD1 (6 bases). Germline lookup yields CDR1 SNHLY and CDR2 FYNNEI. V dropped 8 bases and J dropped 3 bases, with 14 bases sitting between them. The CDR3 extends over 13 amino acids. In nucleotides, the CDR3 is TGTGCCAGCCATGGACAGTCCTACTACGAGCAGTACTTC. This sequence encodes CASHGQSYYEQYF.

The V call is TRBV28, the J call TRBJ1-6; D might be TRBD1 (6 bases). The germline CDR1 and CDR2 sequences are MDHEN and SYDVKM. The germline V and J ends were trimmed by 7 bases and 11 bases, with 21 bases remaining between them. The CDR3 sequence is 15 residues long. For the CDR3, the DNA is TGTGCCAGCACTATGCAAGACAGGTCCAGGACACCCCTCCACTTT. Its protein is CASTMQDRSRTPLHF.

The table lists this clone with a few counts. The chain employs TRBV7-2 and TRBJ2-1; 9 bases match TRBD1. Germline loops: CDR1 SGHTA, CDR2 FQGNSA. With 6 bases clipped from V and 7 bases from J, the junction kept 10 bases outside the gene matches. The CDR3 has 15 amino acids. The CDR3, as DNA: TGTGCCAGCAGGCCGGACAGGGGCATGTCAAATGAGCAGTTCTTC. Protein: CASRPDRGMSNEQFF.

The gene calls are TRBV28 and TRBJ1-6; D gene uncertain. V was pared by 1 base and J by 5 bases, with 6 bases between. The germline V gene has CDR1 MDHEN and CDR2 SYDVKM. The CDR3 is 14 amino acids. CDR3 sequence reads: CASSLYANNSPLHF. The CDR3 DNA is TGTGCCAGCAGTTTATATGCAAATAATTCACCCCTCCACTTT.

The chain uses TRBV5-6 and TRBJ1-5, with a possible D match to TRBD1 (5 bases). Trimming removed 4 bases at V and 2 bases at J, with 13 bases between. The CDR3 totals 15 residues. In germline, CDR1 is SGHDT, CDR2 YYEEEE. The CDR3 DNA reads as TGTGCCAGCAGCGTCTCGGGGGTGGGCAATCAGCCCCAGCATTTT. Translated, it gives CASSVSGVGNQPQHF.

The chain employs TRBV21-1 and TRBJ1-2; the table's D call, TRBD1, was not checked against the DNA. TRBV21-1 is an annotated pseudogene. This CDR3 is 14 amino acids long. In DNA form, the CDR3 reads TGTGCCAGCAGCAAAGTGGGACAGAACGATGGCTACACCTTC. It yields the protein CASSKVGQNDGYTF.

The chain employs TRBV28 and TRBJ1-6; D perhaps matches TRBD1 (5 bases). Germline assignment: CDR1 MDHEN and CDR2 SYDVKM. The germline V and J ends were trimmed by 8 bases and 3 bases, with 17 bases remaining between them. The CDR3 loop spans 16 amino acids. The DNA for the CDR3 is TGTGCCAGCGGGGGGGATCCTCGGAGCTATAATTCACCCCTCCACTTT. This codes for CASGGDPRSYNSPLHF. The entire variable domain, with the rest obtained from reference TRBV28 and TRBJ1-6, is as follows: DVKVTQSSRYLVKRTGEKVFLECVQDMDHENMFWYRQDPGLGLRLIYFSYDVKMKEKGDIPEGYSVSREKKERFSLILESASTNQTSMYLCASGGDPRSYNSPLHFGNGTRLTVT.

This chain connects TRBV28 to TRBJ1-6, with 10 positions matching TRBD1. Germline trimming cut 2 bases from V and 7 bases from J; bases unmatched to any gene: 5. The germline CDR1 and CDR2 sequences are MDHEN and SYDVKM. The CDR3 length is 16 residues. CDR3 loop: CASSLRGTGENSPLHF. The CDR3 DNA is TGTGCCAGCAGTTTAAGGGGGACAGGGGAGAATTCACCCCTCCACTTT.

The gene calls are TRBV7-2 and TRBJ1-5, with D possibly being TRBD1 (6 bases). CDR1 and CDR2 from the germline V gene are SGHTA and FQGNSA. The CDR3 has 16 amino acids. V was trimmed by 5 bases and J by 4 bases, leaving 18 bases between them. As DNA, the CDR3 is TGTGCCAGCAGCCCACAGGGAGGAGGGGCAAATCAGCCCCAGCATTTT. Encoded protein: CASSPQGGGANQPQHF.

This clone appeared a few times. The CDR3 nucleotides read TGTGCCAGCAGCTTAGGCCGGGAGGGCCTCGCCGGGGAGCTGTTTTTT. This encodes CASSLGREGLAGELFF. The V call is TRBV7-2, the J call TRBJ2-2; the match to TRBD2 covers 8 bases. The length of the CDR3 is 16 residues. Losses at the gene ends were 1 base for V and 6 bases for J; bases not matched to a gene: 7. Per the germline V gene, CDR1 is SGHTA and CDR2 is FQGNSA.

The chain links TRBV27 to TRBJ1-2; D gene ambiguous. Germline CDR1 MNHEY, CDR2 SMNVEV (reference sequence). The CDR3 runs to 13 residues. V lost 5 bases and J lost 5, with 12 bases in between. The DNA for the CDR3 is TGTGCCAGCAGTCCTCGCCGAGCTTATGGCTACACCTTC. This sequence encodes CASSPRRAYGYTF.

This clone was seen only once. The V gene is TRBV6-2 or TRBV6-3, the J gene TRBJ2-5; perhaps D is TRBD1 or TRBD2 (6 bases each). The CDR3 is 19 amino acids. Germline V gives CDR1 MNHEY, CDR2 SVGEGT. Trimming took 0 bases from V and 3 from J, leaving 23 bases between them. CDR3 in DNA: TGTGCCAGCAGTTACTCGTACCAATTGGCCGGAGGGGGTGAAGAGACCCAGTACTTC. Translated: CASSYSYQLAGGGEETQYF.

The chain has TRBV15 and TRBJ2-3, with D possibly called TRBD1 or TRBD2 (5 bases each). Trimming removed 1 base at V and 4 bases at J, with 12 bases between. The CDR3 spans 15 residues. CDR1 LNHNV and CDR2 YYDKDF come from the germline V gene (reference sequence). This chain's CDR3 is CATSRAGRESDTQYF. Written as DNA, the CDR3 is TGTGCCACCAGCAGAGCCGGCAGGGAGTCAGATACGCAGTATTTT.

This chain joins TRBV18 and TRBJ2-3; no definite D call. In germline, CDR1 is KGHSH, CDR2 LQKENI. This CDR3 is 16 amino acids long. Trimming stripped 1 base from V and 2 bases from J, with 13 bases between. The CDR3 nucleotides are TGTGCCAGCTCACCACGTCTAAGTCTGCTCACAGATACGCAGTATTTT. It is translated as CASSPRLSLLTDTQYF.

The chain employs TRBV30 and TRBJ2-7; TRBD2 agrees at 9 bases. This CDR3 region has 13 residues. The V segment lost 5 bases and the J segment 2 bases; nucleotides outside the gene matches: 4. Germline V gives CDR1 GTSNPN, CDR2 SVGIG (reference sequence). The CDR3 DNA sequence: TGTGCCTGGTCCCTAGCGGGAACCTACGAGCAGTACTTC. As protein: CAWSLAGTYEQYF.

The CDR3 sequence is CASSFRSELQYF. DNA for the CDR3: TGTGCCAGCAGCTTTCGTAGCGAGTTACAGTATTTT. The chain combines TRBV7-9 with TRBJ2-3; maybe TRBD2 (5 bases). Germline lookup yields CDR1 SEHNR and CDR2 FQNEAQ (reference sequence). V dropped 3 bases and J dropped 12 bases, with 13 bases sitting between them. This CDR3 spans 12 amino acids.

As DNA, the CDR3 is TGTGCCAGTAGTGGGCGACAGGGGGCCACCGGGGAGCTGTTTTTT. Encoded protein: CASSGRQGATGELFF. The V call is TRBV19, the J call TRBJ2-2; 10 nucleotides line up with TRBD1. V lost 5 bases and J lost 4; bases outside the gene matches: 4. This CDR3 region has 15 residues. Germline V gene lookup returns CDR1 LNHDA and CDR2 SQIVND (reference sequence).

The chain couples TRBV24-1 to TRBJ2-7; 9 nucleotides align to TRBD1. Trimming removed 2 bases from V and 0 bases from J; junction bases left unmatched: 4. The CDR3 has 16 residues. CDR1 and CDR2 from the germline V gene are KGHDR and SFDVKD. This CDR3 reads CATSDSGTGSSYEQYF. The CDR3 coding sequence is TGTGCCACCAGTGATTCTGGGACAGGGAGCTCCTACGAGCAGTACTTC.

V gene TRBV5-1 combines with J gene TRBJ1-3; D unclear. Germline V lookup: CDR1 SGHRS, CDR2 YFSETQ. V was clipped by 4 bases and J by 2 bases, with 10 bases between them. The CDR3 consists of 14 residues. In nucleotides, the CDR3 is TGCGCCAGCAGCGGCGGAGGCCCTGGAAACACCATATATTTT. Its protein product is CASSGGGPGNTIYF.

The V call is TRBV2, the J call TRBJ2-1; 9 positions match TRBD2. The V gene end was trimmed by 5 bases and the J gene end by 7 bases; junction bases not matched to a gene: 15. Per the germline V gene, CDR1 is SNHLY and CDR2 is FYNNEI. The CDR3 has 17 residues. The CDR3 protein is CASSRGRAQTLQNEQFF. In nucleotides, the CDR3 is TGTGCCAGCAGTCGCGGGAGGGCCCAAACCTTGCAGAATGAGCAGTTCTTC.

The V and J genes are TRBV27 and TRBJ2-7; 10 bases map to TRBD1. The V and J ends lost 6 bases and 3 bases, in that order; junction bases with no gene match: 8. Germline V CDR1 and CDR2: MNHEY, SMNVEV (reference sequence). The CDR3 loop spans 15 amino acids. CDR3: CASSYGQGVGYEQYF. CDR3 in DNA: TGTGCCAGCAGCTATGGACAGGGGGTGGGCTACGAGCAGTACTTC.

The rearrangement uses TRBV19 and TRBJ1-2; 7 bases align to TRBD1. V shed 7 bases and J 0 bases; nucleotides not matched to a gene: 11. Germline lookup yields CDR1 LNHDA and CDR2 SQIVND (reference sequence). There are 16 residues in the CDR3. CDR3 bases: TGTGCCAGTACTCAGCGGGCAGGGGGAACTAACTATGGCTACACCTTC. It codes for CASTQRAGGTNYGYTF.

This chain connects TRBV5-1 to TRBJ1-1; no firm D call. Trimming removed 0 bases at V and 0 bases at J, with 9 bases between. Looked up from germline, CDR1 is SGHRS and CDR2 is YFSETQ. CDR3 length equals 15 residues. Written as DNA, the CDR3 is TGCGCCAGCAGCTTGGCTAGTACAATGAACACTGAAGCTTTCTTT. Amino acids: CASSLASTMNTEAFF.

The chain carries TRBV6-2 or TRBV6-3 and TRBJ2-5; TRBD1 matches at 10 bases. The CDR3 runs to 17 residues. The J segment lost 0 bases and the V segment lost 2 bases, leaving 6 bases of the junction unmatched. CDR1 is MNHEY and CDR2 is SVGEGT in the germline V gene. The CDR3 spells CASSYERDRGDQETQYF. For the CDR3, the DNA is TGTGCCAGCAGTTACGAGAGGGACAGGGGTGACCAAGAGACCCAGTACTTC.

This clone is a singleton in its sample. V usage is TRBV12-3 or TRBV12-4 and J usage is TRBJ1-1; D is unresolved. V was clipped by 0 bases and J by 3 bases, with 5 bases between them. The CDR3 is 13 residues long. The CDR3 DNA sequence: TGTGCCAGCAGTTTAGCGGGGTACACTGAAGCTTTCTTT. Amino acids: CASSLAGYTEAFF.

The chain employs TRBV7-2 and TRBJ2-7; 10 bases are shared with TRBD2. V shed 6 bases and J 0 bases; nucleotides not matched to a gene: 5. CDR3 size: 15 residues. The germline V gene encodes CDR1 SGHTA and CDR2 FQGNSA. The CDR3 loop reads CASRVAGGNSYEQYF. CDR3 nucleotide sequence: TGTGCCAGCAGAGTAGCGGGAGGAAACTCCTACGAGCAGTACTTC.

This clone was counted once. The chain couples TRBV2 to TRBJ1-2, with a tentative D call TRBD1 (6 bases). The CDR3 is 13 residues long. V was clipped by 6 bases and J by 8 bases, with 16 bases between them. Germline-derived CDR1 and CDR2 are SNHLY and FYNNEI. The DNA of the CDR3 is TGTGCCAGCAGGTGGGATGCAGGGGTCGGCTACACCTTC. It codes for CASRWDAGVGYTF.